The rows below give T cell receptor beta chains drawn from one sample of a study of T cells in localized non-small cell lung cancer. Measured with immunoSEQ multiplex PCR; TCRdb has only the in-frame clones, and not every one. The table lists around 28,000 clones, 85% to 90% of them singletons. The sequencing here drew on peripheral blood, taken before any cancer treatment. The receptor source for this set is a female donor aged 60 or older with stage I lung adenocarcinoma. Both conserved end residues are part of each CDR3. D genes are given only for firm matches. Only some rows state a clone size, as once, few, many or a class for expanded clones.

v_gene,abundance,j_gene,d_gene,CDR3nt,CDR3aa
TRBV7-9,NA,TRBJ2-1,TRBD2,TGTGCCAGCAGCGGACTAGCAGTGAATGAGCAGTTCTTC,CASSGLAVNEQFF
TRBV19,NA,TRBJ1-1,NA,TGTGCCAGTAGTAAGCCCCCCCTGCTGAACACTGAAGCTTTCTTT,CASSKPPLLNTEAFF
TRBV9,NA,TRBJ1-1,TRBD1,TGTGCCAGCAGCGTAGACGCAGGGGGTTTGAGTAGCGCTGAAGCTTTCTTT,CASSVDAGGLSSAEAFF
TRBV6-1,NA,TRBJ2-1,NA,TGTGCCAGCAGTGAAGGTCTTAGTAACGATGAGCAGTTCTTC,CASSEGLSNDEQFF
TRBV10-2,NA,TRBJ2-2,TRBD2,TGCGCCAGCGCCTTACTAGCGGGAGGAGCCGGGTTCGCCGGGGAGCTGTTTTTT,CASALLAGGAGFAGELFF
TRBV19,NA,TRBJ2-5,NA,TGTGCCAGTAGTATGAATGGAAGGGGGATCCAAGAGACCCAGTACTTC,CASSMNGRGIQETQYF
TRBV7-2,NA,TRBJ2-2,NA,TGTGCCAGCAGCTTAATGTCTGCGGTGAACACCGGGGAGCTGTTTTTT,CASSLMSAVNTGELFF
TRBV5-4,NA,TRBJ2-3,NA,TGTGCCAGCAGCACGGGACTGGCAGATACGCAGTATTTT,CASSTGLADTQYF
TRBV7-8,NA,TRBJ1-1,NA,TGTGCCAGCACCCCAGGGACCACCCAAGCGAGGCCCGCTTTCTTT,CASTPGTTQARPAFF
TRBV28,NA,TRBJ1-4,TRBD1,TGTGCCAGCAGAGCCGACAGGGGGGTAGGTGAAAAACTGTTTTTT,CASRADRGVGEKLFF
TRBV30,once,TRBJ1-4,NA,TGTGCCTGGAGTGTAACAAGGGTCGGGGGCGCAAAAGAAAAACTGTTTTTT,CAWSVTRVGGAKEKLFF
TRBV6-6,once,TRBJ2-3,NA,TGTGCCAGCAGTTACGGGCTACACACAGATACGCAGTATTTT,CASSYGLHTDTQYF
TRBV19,once,TRBJ2-7,TRBD2,TGTGCCAGTAGTATTCCTAGCGGGAGCGCCTACGAGCAGTACTTC,CASSIPSGSAYEQYF
TRBV6-4,NA,TRBJ2-1,NA,TGTGCCAGCAGCCTCTCCCCGGAGAGCAATGAGCAGTTCTTC,CASSLSPESNEQFF
TRBV5-4,NA,TRBJ2-6,NA,TGTGCCAGCATCATCAATGGGGGAGCTGGGGCCAACGTCCTGACTTTC,CASIINGGAGANVLTF
TRBV7-8,NA,TRBJ2-3,TRBD1,TGTGCCAGCAGCTTAGGGGTGACAGGGACCGGAGATACGCAGTATTTT,CASSLGVTGTGDTQYF
TRBV10-3,NA,TRBJ1-4,TRBD1,TGTGCCATCGGGGAGGGGGCATCTAATGAAAAACTGTTTTTT,CAIGEGASNEKLFF
TRBV27,NA,TRBJ2-3,TRBD2,TGTGCCAGCAGTTTATGGAGTAGCGGGAGGTTGGACACAGATACGCAGTATTTT,CASSLWSSGRLDTDTQYF
TRBV10-3,NA,TRBJ2-5,NA,TGTGCCATCAGGGGGCTCGGACAAGAGACCCAGTACTTC,CAIRGLGQETQYF
TRBV25-1,few,TRBJ2-7,NA,TGTGCCAGCAGTGAATCCTGGGACGCCAGCTCCTACGAGCAGTACTTC,CASSESWDASSYEQYF
TRBV6-1,NA,TRBJ1-2,NA,TGTGCCAGCACCCAGGACGGACCTAACTATGGCTACACCTTC,CASTQDGPNYGYTF
TRBV28,NA,TRBJ2-1,TRBD2,TGTGCCAGCAGTTTACGGTCGTGGCGGGAGTTCTACAATGAGCAGTTCTTC,CASSLRSWREFYNEQFF
TRBV18,NA,TRBJ2-7,NA,TGTGCCAGCTCACCACCTGGGGACTCATCCTACGAGCAGTACTTC,CASSPPGDSSYEQYF
TRBV7-2,NA,TRBJ2-7,TRBD2,TGTGCCAGCAGCTATAGCGGGCCCTACGAGCAGTACTTC,CASSYSGPYEQYF
TRBV5-4,NA,TRBJ1-2,NA,TGTGCCAGCACCTTGAATACCAGAAACTATGGCTACACCTTC,CASTLNTRNYGYTF
TRBV29-1,NA,TRBJ1-2,NA,TGCAGCGCTGGGGAGCAGGGCTACACCTTC,CSAGEQGYTF